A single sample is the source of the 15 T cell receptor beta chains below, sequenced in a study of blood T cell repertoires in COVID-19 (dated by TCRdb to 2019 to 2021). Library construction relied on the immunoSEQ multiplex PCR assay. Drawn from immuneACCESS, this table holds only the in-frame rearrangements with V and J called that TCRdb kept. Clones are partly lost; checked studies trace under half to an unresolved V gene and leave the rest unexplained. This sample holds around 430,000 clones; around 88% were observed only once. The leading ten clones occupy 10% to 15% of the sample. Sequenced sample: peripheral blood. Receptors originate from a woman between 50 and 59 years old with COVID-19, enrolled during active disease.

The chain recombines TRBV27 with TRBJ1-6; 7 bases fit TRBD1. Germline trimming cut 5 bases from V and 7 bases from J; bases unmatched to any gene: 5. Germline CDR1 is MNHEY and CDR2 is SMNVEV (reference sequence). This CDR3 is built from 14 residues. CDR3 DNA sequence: TGTGCCAGCAGTACTGGGACAGAAAATTCACCCCTCCACTTT. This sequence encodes CASSTGTENSPLHF.

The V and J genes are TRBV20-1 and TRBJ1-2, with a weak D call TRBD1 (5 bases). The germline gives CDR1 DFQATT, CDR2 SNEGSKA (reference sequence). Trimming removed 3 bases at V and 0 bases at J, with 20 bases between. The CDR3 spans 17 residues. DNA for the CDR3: TGCAGTGCTAGTTCCGCGTCGTCGGGGGGAACTAACTATGGCTACACCTTC. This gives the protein CSASSASSGGTNYGYTF.

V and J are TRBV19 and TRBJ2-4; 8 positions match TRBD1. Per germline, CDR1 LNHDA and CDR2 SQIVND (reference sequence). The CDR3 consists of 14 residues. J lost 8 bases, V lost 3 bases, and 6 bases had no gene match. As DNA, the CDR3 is TGTGCCAGTAGTATGGGGGCAGGGGGCTACATTCAGTACTTC. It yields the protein CASSMGAGGYIQYF. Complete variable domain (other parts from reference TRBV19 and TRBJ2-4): DGGITQSPKYLFRKEGQNVTLSCEQNLNHDAMYWYRQDPGQGLRLIYYSQIVNDFQKGDIAEGYSVSREKKESFPLTVTSAQKNPTAFYLCASSMGAGGYIQYFGAGTRLSVL.

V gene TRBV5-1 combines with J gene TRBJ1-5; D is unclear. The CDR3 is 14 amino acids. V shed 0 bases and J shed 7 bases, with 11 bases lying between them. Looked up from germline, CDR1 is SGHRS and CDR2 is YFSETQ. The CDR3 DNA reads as TGCGCCAGCAGCTTGGACGGGTTGAGGCAGCCCCAGCATTTT. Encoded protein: CASSLDGLRQPQHF. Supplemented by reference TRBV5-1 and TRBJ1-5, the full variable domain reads KAGVTQTPRYLIKTRGQQVTLSCSPISGHRSVSWYQQTPGQGLQFLFEYFSETQRNKGNFPGRFSGRQFSNSRSEMNVSTLELGDSALYLCASSLDGLRQPQHFGDGTRLSIL.

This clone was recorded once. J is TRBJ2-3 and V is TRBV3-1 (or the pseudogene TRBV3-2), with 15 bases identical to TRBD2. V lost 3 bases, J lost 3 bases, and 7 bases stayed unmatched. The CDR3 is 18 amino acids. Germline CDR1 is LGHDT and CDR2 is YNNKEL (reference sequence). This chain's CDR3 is CASSHRTSGGEATDTQYF. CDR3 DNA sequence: TGTGCCAGCAGCCACCGGACTAGCGGGGGGGAAGCTACAGATACGCAGTATTTT.

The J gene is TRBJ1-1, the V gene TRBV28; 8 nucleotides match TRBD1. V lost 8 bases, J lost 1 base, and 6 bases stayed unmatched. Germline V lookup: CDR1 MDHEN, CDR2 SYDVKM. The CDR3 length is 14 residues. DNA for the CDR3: TGTGCCAGCGTTATTGGACAGGGGAACACTGAAGCTTTCTTT. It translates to CASVIGQGNTEAFF.

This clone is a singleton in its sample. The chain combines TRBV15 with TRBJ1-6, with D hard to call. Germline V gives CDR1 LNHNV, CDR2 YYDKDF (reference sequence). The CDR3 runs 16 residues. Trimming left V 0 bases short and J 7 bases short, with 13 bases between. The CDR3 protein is CATSRDHQAKNSPLHF. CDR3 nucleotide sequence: TGTGCCACCAGCAGAGATCATCAGGCCAAAAATTCACCCCTCCACTTT. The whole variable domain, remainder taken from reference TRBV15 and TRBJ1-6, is DAMVIQNPRYQVTQFGKPVTLSCSQTLNHNVMYWYQQKSSQAPKLLFHYYDKDFNNEADTPDNFQSRRPNTSFCFLDIRSPGLGDTAMYLCATSRDHQAKNSPLHFGNGTRLTVT.

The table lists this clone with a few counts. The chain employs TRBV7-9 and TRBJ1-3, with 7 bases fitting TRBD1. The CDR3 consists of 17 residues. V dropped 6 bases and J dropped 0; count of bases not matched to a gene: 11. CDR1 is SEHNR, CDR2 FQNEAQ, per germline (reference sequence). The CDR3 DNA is TGTGCCAGCAGTCCCCCCGGCGGGACAGACTCTGGAAACACCATATATTTT. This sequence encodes CASSPPGGTDSGNTIYF.

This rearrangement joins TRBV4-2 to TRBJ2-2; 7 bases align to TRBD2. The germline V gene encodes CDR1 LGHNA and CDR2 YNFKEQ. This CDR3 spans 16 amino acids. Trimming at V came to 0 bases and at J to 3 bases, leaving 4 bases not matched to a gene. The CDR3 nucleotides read TGTGCCAGCAGCCAAGAAGCCGGGGGGTACACCGGGGAGCTGTTTTTT. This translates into CASSQEAGGYTGELFF.

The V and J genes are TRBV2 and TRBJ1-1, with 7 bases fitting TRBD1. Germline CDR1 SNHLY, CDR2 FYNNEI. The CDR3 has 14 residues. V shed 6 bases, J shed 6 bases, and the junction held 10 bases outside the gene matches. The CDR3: CASSPRGQVAEAFF. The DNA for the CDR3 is TGTGCCAGCAGCCCACGAGGACAGGTAGCTGAAGCTTTCTTT. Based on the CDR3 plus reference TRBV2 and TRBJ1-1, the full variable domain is EPEVTQTPSHQVTQMGQEVILRCVPISNHLYFYWYRQILGQKVEFLVSFYNNEISEKSEIFDDQFSVERPDGSNFTLKIRSTKLEDSAMYFCASSPRGQVAEAFFGQGTRLTVV.

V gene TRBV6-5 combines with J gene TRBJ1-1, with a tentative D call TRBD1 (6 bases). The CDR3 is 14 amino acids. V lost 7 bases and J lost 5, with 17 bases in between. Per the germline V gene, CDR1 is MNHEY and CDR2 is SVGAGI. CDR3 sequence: CASNRDNRGTEAFF. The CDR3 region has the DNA TGTGCCAGCAATCGGGACAACCGAGGGACTGAAGCTTTCTTT.

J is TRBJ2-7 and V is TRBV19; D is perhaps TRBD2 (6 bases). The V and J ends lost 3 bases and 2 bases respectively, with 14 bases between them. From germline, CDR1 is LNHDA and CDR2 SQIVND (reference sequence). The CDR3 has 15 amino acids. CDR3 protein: CASSIGGNRPYEQYF. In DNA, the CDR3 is TGTGCCAGTAGTATTGGGGGGAATCGACCCTACGAGCAGTACTTC. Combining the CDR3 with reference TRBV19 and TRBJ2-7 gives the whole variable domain DGGITQSPKYLFRKEGQNVTLSCEQNLNHDAMYWYRQDPGQGLRLIYYSQIVNDFQKGDIAEGYSVSREKKESFPLTVTSAQKNPTAFYLCASSIGGNRPYEQYFGPGTRLTVT.

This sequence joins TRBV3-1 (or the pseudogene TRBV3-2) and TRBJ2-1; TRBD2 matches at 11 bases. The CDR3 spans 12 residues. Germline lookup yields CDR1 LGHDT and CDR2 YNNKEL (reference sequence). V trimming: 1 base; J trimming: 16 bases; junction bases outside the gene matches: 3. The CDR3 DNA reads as TGTGCCAGCAGCCAAGCTAGCGGGGGGTACTTCTTC. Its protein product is CASSQASGGYFF.

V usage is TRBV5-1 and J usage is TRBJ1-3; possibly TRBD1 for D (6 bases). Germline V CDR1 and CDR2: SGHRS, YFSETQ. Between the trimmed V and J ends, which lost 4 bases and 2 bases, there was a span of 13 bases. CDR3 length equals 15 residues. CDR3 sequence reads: CASSREGDPGNTIYF. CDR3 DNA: TGCGCCAGCAGCCGGGAGGGGGACCCTGGAAACACCATATATTTT.

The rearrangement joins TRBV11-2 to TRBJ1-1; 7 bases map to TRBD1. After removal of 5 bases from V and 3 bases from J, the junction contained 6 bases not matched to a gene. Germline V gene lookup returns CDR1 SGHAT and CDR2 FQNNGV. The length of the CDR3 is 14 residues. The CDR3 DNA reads TGTGCCAGCAGCCCACAGGGGTCCCACACTGAAGCTTTCTTT. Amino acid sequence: CASSPQGSHTEAFF.